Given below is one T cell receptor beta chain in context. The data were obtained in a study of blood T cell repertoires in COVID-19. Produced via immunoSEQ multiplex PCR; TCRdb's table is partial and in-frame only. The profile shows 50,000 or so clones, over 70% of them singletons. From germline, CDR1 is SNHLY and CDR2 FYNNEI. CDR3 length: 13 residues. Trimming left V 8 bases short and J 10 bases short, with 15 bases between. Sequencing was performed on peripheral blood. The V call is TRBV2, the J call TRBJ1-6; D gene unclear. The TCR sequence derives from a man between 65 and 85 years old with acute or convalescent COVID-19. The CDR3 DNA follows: TGTGCCAGCGTCCTAGTGGCTTCCTCACCCCTCCACTTT. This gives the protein CASVLVASSPLHF.